The clone carrying this T cell receptor (beta chain) was counted between two and nine times. Its specificity is not known. A template switching step contributed a universal primer site, while unique molecular identifiers were present in the cDNA. TCRdb reprocessed the 5' RACE reads with MiXCR, giving one entry per CDR3 protein. Altogether 1.5 million to 2 million distinct CDR3 sequences are present, under 35% being singletons, with the ten largest covering 0.27%. The sample is drawn from a study of identical twins. Per germline, CDR1 SNHLY and CDR2 FYNNEI. The V end lost 5 bases, the J end lost 0 bases, and 10 bases lay between the germline ends. This CDR3 is built from 15 residues. General study points: Memory repertoires lacked the insertion deficit that abundant cord blood beta clonotypes showed. Out-of-frame alpha sequences common to twins exhibited a surplus of low generation probability.

The source is a newborn girl in good health. The V gene is TRBV2, the J gene TRBJ2-2, with D uncertain. The sequenced sample was cord blood. CDR3 region: CASSPQPANTGELFF. As DNA, the CDR3 is TGTGCCAGCAGTCCTCAGCCGGCGAACACCGGGGAGCTGTTTTTT. The full variable domain, rest sourced from reference TRBV2 and TRBJ2-2, is EPEVTQTPSHQVTQMGQEVILRCVPISNHLYFYWYRQILGQKVEFLVSFYNNEISEKSEIFDDQFSVERPDGSNFTLKIRSTKLEDSAMYFCASSPQPANTGELFFGEGSRLTVL.